These T cell receptor beta chains were read from a single sample in a study of CD8+ T cells in alopecia areata. TCRdb's table, derived via immunoSEQ multiplex PCR, lists solely in-frame clones and lacks some. The repertoire has fewer than 250,000 clones, approximately 38% of them found once; the top ten carry roughly 0.5%. Material: CD4+ T cells sorted from blood, obtained between weeks 30 and 35, from a patient treated with tofacitinib. These receptors all stem from a human donor with alopecia areata. The conserved cysteine and the conserved F or W are not part of the CDR3 here. Fields, in order: clone size, J gene, V gene, CDR3 protein. Clone size is not always given. Where it is, it says once, few, many or a class for expanded clones.

>-|TRBJ2-1|TRBV6-5
ASSYSDRYNEQF
>-|TRBJ2-3|TRBV7-9
ASSLLTMSSGDPDTQY
>-|TRBJ2-3|TRBV9
ASNLDGLRTDTQY
>few|TRBJ2-7|TRBV2
ASQMDYEQY
>-|TRBJ2-7|TRBV30
AWRMRAHRLAQFEQY
>-|TRBJ2-1|TRBV7-9
ASSHPGTGGGSYNEQF
>-|TRBJ2-7|TRBV5-1
ASSTGLAYEQY
>-|TRBJ1-5|TRBV7-8
ASSFAGGDQPQH
>-|TRBJ1-1|TRBV5-1
ASSTRGSDTEAF
>-|TRBJ2-2|TRBV18
ASSPEATNTGELF
>-|TRBJ2-7|TRBV29-1
SVRTSGGYEQY
>-|TRBJ1-2|TRBV29-1
SVEEIGRVDGYT
>-|TRBJ2-7|TRBV4-2
ASSQDRQVYEQY
>-|TRBJ2-1|TRBV5-4
ASSLGAGVYNEQF
>-|TRBJ2-7|TRBV29-1
SVEAGSHEQY
>few|TRBJ2-6|TRBV7-9
ASSGQSGANVLT
>-|TRBJ2-1|TRBV6-5
ASSLVRDNEQF
>-|TRBJ2-4|TRBV19
ASSRDQNIQY
>few|TRBJ1-5|TRBV4-1
ASSQGNGQGRRGNQPQH
>-|TRBJ1-4|TRBV5-1
ASSFEATNEKLF
>-|TRBJ1-2|TRBV19
ASRTGGIYGYT
>-|TRBJ2-2|TRBV27
ASSLEGPGLAGYTGELF
>many|TRBJ1-1|TRBV7-9
ASSAGYVNTEAF
>-|TRBJ2-4|TRBV7-8
ASSPPSRGGNIQY
>-|TRBJ1-2|TRBV29-1
SVRGSGNYGYT
>-|TRBJ1-2|TRBV6-5
ASSSPGQLRGGYT
>-|TRBJ2-3|TRBV4-1
ASSQTGLPTDTQY
>-|TRBJ2-1|TRBV30
AWSVDRYNEQF
>-|TRBJ2-3|TRBV29-1
SLEGGTTQY
>-|TRBJ2-7|TRBV18
ASSLEDRVREQY
>-|TRBJ2-2|TRBV5-1
ASSFRQGNTGELF
>-|TRBJ2-6|TRBV7-9
ASSLRGFEGANVLT
>-|TRBJ1-6|TRBV30
AWTRQGLNSPLH
>-|TRBJ1-4|TRBV2
ASSVFNEKLF
>few|TRBJ2-1|TRBV11-2
ASSLGLAGRGEQF
>-|TRBJ1-5|TRBV19
ASNEGNQPQH
>-|TRBJ2-7|TRBV10-3
AAKGGSGYEQY
>few|TRBJ2-1|TRBV19
ASSPGLAGVNEQF
>-|TRBJ1-3|TRBV5-6
ASSLGFFSGNTIY
>few|TRBJ2-5|TRBV28
ATYRGIEETQY
>many|TRBJ2-4|TRBV16
ASSQDDSGADIQY